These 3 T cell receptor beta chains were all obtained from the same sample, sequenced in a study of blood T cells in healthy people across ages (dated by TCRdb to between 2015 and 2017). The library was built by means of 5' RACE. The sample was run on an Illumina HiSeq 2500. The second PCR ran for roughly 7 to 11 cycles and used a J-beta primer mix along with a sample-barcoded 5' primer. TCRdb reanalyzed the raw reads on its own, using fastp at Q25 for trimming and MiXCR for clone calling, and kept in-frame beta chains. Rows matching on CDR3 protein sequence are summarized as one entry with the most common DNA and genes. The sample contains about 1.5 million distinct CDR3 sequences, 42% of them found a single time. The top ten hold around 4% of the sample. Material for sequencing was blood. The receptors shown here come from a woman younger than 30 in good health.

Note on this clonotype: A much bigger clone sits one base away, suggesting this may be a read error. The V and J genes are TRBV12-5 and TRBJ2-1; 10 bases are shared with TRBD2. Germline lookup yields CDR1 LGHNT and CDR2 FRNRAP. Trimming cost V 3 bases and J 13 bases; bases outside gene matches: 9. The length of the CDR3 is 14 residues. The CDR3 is CASGFASGRETQFF. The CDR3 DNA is TGTGCTAGTGGTTTCGCGAGCGGGAGGGAGACCCAGTTCTTC. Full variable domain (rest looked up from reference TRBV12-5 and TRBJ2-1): DARVTQTPRHKVTEMGQEVTMRCQPILGHNTVFWYRQTMMQGLELLAYFRNRAPLDDSGMPKDRFSAEMPDATLATLKIQPSEPRDSAVYFCASGFASGRETQFFGPGTRLTVL.

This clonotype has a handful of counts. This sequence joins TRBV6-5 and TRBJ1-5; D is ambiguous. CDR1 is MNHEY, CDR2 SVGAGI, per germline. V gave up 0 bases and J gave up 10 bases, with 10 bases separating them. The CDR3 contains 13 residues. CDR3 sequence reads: CASSYSPDGPQHF. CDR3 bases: TGTGCCAGCAGTTACTCCCCGGACGGCCCCCAGCATTTT.

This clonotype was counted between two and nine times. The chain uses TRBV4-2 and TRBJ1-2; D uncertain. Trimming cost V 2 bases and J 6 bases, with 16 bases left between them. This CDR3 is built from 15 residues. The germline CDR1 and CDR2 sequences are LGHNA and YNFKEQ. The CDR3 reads CASSQSLFTGHGYTF. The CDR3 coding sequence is TGTGCCAGCAGCCAAAGTCTTTTTACCGGGCATGGCTACACCTTC.